This T cell receptor (beta chain) was found in a study of cytomegalovirus exposure and HLA in healthy donors. Study-wide findings and caveats: Among CMV-associated TCR beta chains, most appeared HLA-restricted in a later analysis.

The CDR3 length is 12 residues. From germline, CDR1 is LNHDA and CDR2 SQIVND (reference sequence). With 3 bases removed from V and 10 bases from J, the gap between germline ends came to 12 bases. To note about this clone: The antigen is unknown.

This PCR relied on a set of 60 Vbeta primers and 13 Jbeta primers. The assay was immunoSEQ multiplex PCR, and TCRdb's table has in-frame clones only and misses some. The data contain roughly 77,000 clones, 65% to 70% of them singletons. This sequence joins TRBV19 and TRBJ1-1; D is ambiguous. Sequenced: PBMCs. This receptor was taken from a woman between 50 and 59 years old in good health and CMV-seropositive. For the CDR3, the DNA is TGTGCCAGTAGTATTTCCAACTTGAGAGCTTTCTTT. This sequence encodes CASSISNLRAFF.